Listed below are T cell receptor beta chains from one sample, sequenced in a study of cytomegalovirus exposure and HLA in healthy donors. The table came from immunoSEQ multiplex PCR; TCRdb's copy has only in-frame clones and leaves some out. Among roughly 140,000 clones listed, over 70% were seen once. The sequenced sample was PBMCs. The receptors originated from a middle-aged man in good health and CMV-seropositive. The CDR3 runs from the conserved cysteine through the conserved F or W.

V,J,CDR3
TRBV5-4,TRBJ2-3,CASSSQGTDTQYF
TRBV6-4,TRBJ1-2,CASSDRDSVGYGYTF
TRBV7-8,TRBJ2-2,CASSLVRGSGRVANTGELFF
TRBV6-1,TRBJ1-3,CASSEVPGTGNTIYF
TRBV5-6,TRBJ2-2,CASSARTGGFAGELFF
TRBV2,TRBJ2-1,CASRASGRNNNEQFF
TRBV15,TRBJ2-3,CATSSDVGATDTQYF
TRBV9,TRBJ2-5,CASTVNSLAGGETQYF
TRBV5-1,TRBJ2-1,CASSLGLAASYNEQFF
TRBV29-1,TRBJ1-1,CSVRESGDTEAFF
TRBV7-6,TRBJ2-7,CASSFGGGGEYEQYF
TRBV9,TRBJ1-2,CASSVFPGLQGNHGYTF
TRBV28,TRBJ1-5,CASSPHTGPGNQPQHF
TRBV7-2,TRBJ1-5,CASSQDRLRDQPQHF
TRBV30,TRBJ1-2,CACVYYGYTF
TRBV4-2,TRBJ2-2,CASSQEFGGFDTGELFF
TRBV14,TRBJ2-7,CASSPLDSLYEQYF
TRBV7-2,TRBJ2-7,CASIKDRGAYEQYF
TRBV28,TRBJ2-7,CASRAAYEQYF
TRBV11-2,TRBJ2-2,CASSPSRSTGELFF
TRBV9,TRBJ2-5,CASSVGGGNQETQYF
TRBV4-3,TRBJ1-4,CASSQAPGRVGEKLFF
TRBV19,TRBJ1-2,CASTLGDGEPNYGYTF
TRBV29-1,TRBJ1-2,CSVAGGADGYTF
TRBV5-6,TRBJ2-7,CASSLGGLELYF
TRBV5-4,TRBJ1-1,CATRTGGNTEAFF
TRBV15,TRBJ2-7,CATSREQGTYEQYF
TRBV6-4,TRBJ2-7,CASSHPGLDSYEQYF
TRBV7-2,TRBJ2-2,CASSRRGGLTGELFF
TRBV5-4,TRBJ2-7,CASSPPSSGGGTYEQYF
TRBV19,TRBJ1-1,CASSKSGMNTEAFF
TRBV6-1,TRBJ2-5,CASSEAQAAQETQYF
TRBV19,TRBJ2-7,CASSSLDYEQYF
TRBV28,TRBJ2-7,CASSLDNYEQYF
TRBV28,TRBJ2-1,CASSPQGNEQFF
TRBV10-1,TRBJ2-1,CASSESQIAGEQFF
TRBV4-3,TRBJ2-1,CASSQDKPPGLAGFSSYNEQFF
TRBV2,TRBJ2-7,CASSSGLAGGSEQYF
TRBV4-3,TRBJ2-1,CASSQDGLGENEQFF
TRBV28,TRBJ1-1,CATRLTGGAFF
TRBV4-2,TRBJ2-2,CASSLGTSGGAGELFF
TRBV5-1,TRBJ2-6,CASSIGRDKSSGANVLTF
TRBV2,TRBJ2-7,CASSASSSQYEQYF
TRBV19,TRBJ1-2,CASKPGGTYGYTF
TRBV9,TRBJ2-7,CASSGGGRSSYEQYF
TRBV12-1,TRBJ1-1,CASSAGHPEAFF
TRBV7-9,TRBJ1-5,CASSDGLQPQHF
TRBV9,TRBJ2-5,CASSAGGVRVETQYF